This TCR beta chain is drawn from a study of blood T cell repertoires in COVID-19. The table came from immunoSEQ multiplex PCR; TCRdb's copy has only in-frame clones and leaves some out. The sample holds fewer than 150,000 clones, over 80% seen once. The CDR3 is 16 residues long. The germline gives CDR1 MNHNS, CDR2 SASEGT. V was cut by 4 bases and J by 0 bases, with 13 bases left in between. This TCR came from a man aged 30 to 45 who had recovered from COVID-19. What was sequenced was PBMCs or T cells enriched from blood (not recorded which). The chain links TRBV6-1 to TRBJ1-3, with D possibly being TRBD1 (5 bases). CDR3 coding DNA: TGTGCCAGCAGTGGACTAGACAGCAGCTCTGGAAACACCATATATTTT. This sequence encodes CASSGLDSSSGNTIYF.